A single sample is the source of the 2 T cell receptor beta chains below, sequenced in a study of OX40 agonist ivuxolimab in advanced cancers. The data were produced by immunoSEQ multiplex PCR, yet TCRdb's version contains in-frame clones alone and is incomplete. Of tens of thousands of clones in the sample, 70% to 90% were seen once. The sample in question was CD4+ or CD8+ T cells sorted from blood, obtained in a trial of the OX40 agonist ivuxolimab. These receptors were taken from an adult with an advanced solid tumor such as melanoma, head and neck, liver or kidney cancer.

The chain links TRBV7-3 to TRBJ2-1; no clear D gene. V was cut by 1 base and J by 6 bases, with 10 bases left in between. There are 14 residues in the CDR3. Germline assignment: CDR1 SGHTA and CDR2 FQGTGA. The CDR3: CASSLNYLTNEQFF. The CDR3 DNA sequence: TGTGCCAGCAGCTTAAACTACTTGACCAATGAGCAGTTCTTC.

The chain uses TRBV5-8 and TRBJ1-2, with 7 bases matching TRBD1. The CDR3 length is 16 residues. Germline loops: CDR1 SGHTS, CDR2 YDEGEE. V lost 0 bases to trimming and J lost 5 bases; unmatched junction nucleotides: 10. The CDR3 bases are TGTGCCAGCAGCTTGGGGACAGGTGGACTTTTGTATGGCTACACCTTC. The encoded protein is CASSLGTGGLLYGYTF.